The 18 T cell receptor beta chains listed next were all sequenced from one sample in a study of T cell changes during pregnancy in multiple sclerosis. Sequenced by immunoSEQ multiplex PCR; TCRdb stores in-frame clones only, minus some. The sample has 25,000 to 35,000 clones, 90% seen once. The sequenced sample was CD4+ T cells from peripheral blood mononuclear cells, obtained in the third trimester of pregnancy. Source of these receptors: a female donor in good health, enrolled as a control in a pregnancy study.

In this sample, this clone turned up once. This chain links TRBV7-2 with TRBJ1-1, with D unclear. This CDR3 is built from 16 residues. Germline V gives CDR1 SGHTA, CDR2 FQGNSA. V lost 4 bases, J lost 0 bases, and 15 bases lay in between. CDR3 in DNA: TGTGCCAGCAGCTCCGGAGCCGTAGGTGTGAACACTGAAGCTTTCTTT. It yields the protein CASSSGAVGVNTEAFF.

This chain uses TRBV11-2 with TRBJ1-1; the D is unclear. The CDR3 length is 15 residues. Germline CDR1 is SGHAT and CDR2 is FQNNGV. The V end lost 0 bases, the J end lost 0 bases, and 8 bases lay between the germline ends. The CDR3 bases are TGTGCCAGCAGCTTAGACGGGTCAGTGAACACTGAAGCTTTCTTT. Translation gives CASSLDGSVNTEAFF.

The chain couples TRBV5-5 to TRBJ1-1, with D tentatively TRBD1 (5 bases). Per the germline V gene, CDR1 is SGHKS and CDR2 is YYEKEE (reference sequence). The CDR3 loop spans 16 amino acids. V lost 5 bases and J 1 base, leaving 18 bases between the germline ends. CDR3 coding DNA: TGTGCCAGCAGACCATCAGGGATCGGATGGAACACTGAAGCTTTCTTT. The encoded protein is CASRPSGIGWNTEAFF.

The gene calls are TRBV5-1 and TRBJ2-2, with D perhaps TRBD1 (5 bases). The CDR3 consists of 15 residues. Germline assignment: CDR1 SGHRS and CDR2 YFSETQ. V lost 2 bases and J lost 4, with 12 bases in between. CDR3 residues: CASSFVAGPTGELFF. In DNA form, the CDR3 reads TGCGCCAGCAGCTTCGTGGCAGGGCCCACCGGGGAGCTGTTTTTT.

The chain employs TRBV6-1 and TRBJ2-7, with TRBD1 matching 8 bases. Germline trimming cut 3 bases from V and 7 bases from J; bases unmatched to any gene: 8. Germline V gene data show CDR1 as MNHNS and CDR2 as SASEGT. This CDR3 comprises 14 residues. The CDR3 reads CASSDAGTGKEQYF. The CDR3 nucleotides are TGTGCCAGCAGTGACGCCGGGACAGGAAAGGAGCAGTACTTC.

The chain employs TRBV19 and TRBJ1-2; 7 bases agree with TRBD1. Germline V gives CDR1 LNHDA, CDR2 SQIVND (reference sequence). V shed 6 bases, J shed 8 bases, and the junction held 9 bases outside the gene matches. The CDR3 is 13 residues long. This chain's CDR3 is CASRGTGAGGYTF. CDR3 nucleotides: TGTGCCAGTAGGGGTACAGGGGCCGGCGGCTACACCTTC.

The rearrangement joins TRBV11-3 to TRBJ2-5, with 11 bases identical to TRBD2. The junction had 15 bases not matched to a gene; V was cut back by 5 bases and J by 4 bases. Germline loops: CDR1 SGHNT, CDR2 YENEEA. The CDR3 has 18 amino acids. The CDR3 region has the DNA TGTGCCAGCAGCCAAGCCTCTAGCGGGGGGTTCCGGCGAGAGACCCAGTACTTC. Translated: CASSQASSGGFRRETQYF.

The V and J genes are TRBV7-9 and TRBJ2-7; 8 bases line up with TRBD2. Trimming removed 8 bases from V and 7 bases from J; junction bases left unmatched: 4. This CDR3 region has 11 residues. CDR1 and CDR2 (germline): SEHNR, FQNEAQ (reference sequence). CDR3: CASQRGGEQYF. In DNA form, the CDR3 reads TGTGCCAGCCAACGGGGGGGTGAGCAGTACTTC.

The chain is built from TRBV10-3 and TRBJ2-2; 8 nucleotides line up with TRBD2. The germline V gene has CDR1 ENHRY and CDR2 SYGVKD. The CDR3 spans 15 residues. Trimming cost V 2 bases and J 5 bases; bases outside gene matches: 4. Here the CDR3 DNA reads TGTGCCATCAGTGAGACTAGCGGAGGTACCGGGGAGCTGTTTTTT. It encodes CAISETSGGTGELFF.

In this sample, this clone turned up once. This chain connects TRBV9 to TRBJ1-3, with 7 positions matching TRBD1. This CDR3 comprises 17 residues. Germline trimming cut 4 bases from V and 0 bases from J; bases unmatched to any gene: 10. CDR1 and CDR2 from the germline V gene are SGDLS and YYNGEE. The CDR3 DNA is TGTGCCAGCAGCCCGAACAGGGGCCCAAGCTCTGGAAACACCATATATTTT. Residues: CASSPNRGPSSGNTIYF. The full variable domain, with the rest looked up from reference TRBV9 and TRBJ1-3, is DSGVTQTPKHLITATGQRVTLRCSPRSGDLSVYWYQQSLDQGLQFLIQYYNGEERAKGNILERFSAQQFPDLHSELNLSSLELGDSALYFCASSPNRGPSSGNTIYFGEGSWLTVV.

This rearrangement joins TRBV6-5 to TRBJ1-6; 8 positions agree with TRBD1. The CDR3 runs to 13 residues. CDR1 and CDR2 (germline): MNHEY, SVGAGI. J lost 9 bases, V lost 8 bases, and 6 bases had no gene match. The CDR3 here is CASGRGTGSPLHF. The CDR3 coding sequence is TGTGCCAGCGGTCGAGGGACAGGTTCACCCCTCCACTTT.

This clone has just one count. The chain has TRBV30 and TRBJ1-6; D not resolved. CDR1 is GTSNPN, CDR2 SVGIG, per germline (reference sequence). CDR3 length: 14 residues. The V and J ends lost 6 bases and 0 bases respectively, with 9 bases between them. CDR3 loop: CACRGSSYNSPLHF. DNA for the CDR3: TGTGCCTGCCGCGGCAGCTCCTATAATTCACCCCTCCACTTT.

The chain combines TRBV2 with TRBJ1-1; 9 bases fit TRBD1. The CDR3 consists of 13 residues. Germline CDR1 and CDR2: SNHLY and FYNNEI. V lost 7 bases and J lost 7; bases outside the gene matches: 7. This CDR3 reads CASNDRGTGEAFF. As DNA, the CDR3 is TGTGCCAGCAACGACAGGGGGACCGGTGAAGCTTTCTTT.

J is TRBJ2-7 and V is TRBV9, with 9 bases that match TRBD1. Germline V lookup: CDR1 SGDLS, CDR2 YYNGEE. CDR3 length: 16 residues. The J segment lost 0 bases and the V segment lost 3 bases, leaving 7 bases of the junction unmatched. Written as DNA, the CDR3 is TGTGCCAGCAGCGGAGGGACAGGGCGAACCTCCTACGAGCAGTACTTC. Translated: CASSGGTGRTSYEQYF.

The rearrangement links TRBV25-1 to TRBJ1-2, with D possibly TRBD1 on 5 matching bases. The CDR3 is 13 amino acids. Trimming cost V 3 bases and J 7 bases, with 12 bases left between them. Germline CDR1 MGHDK, CDR2 SYGVNS. The CDR3 is CASSEQGIGGYTF. CDR3 sequence (DNA): TGTGCCAGCAGTGAGCAGGGTATCGGTGGCTACACCTTC.

The rearrangement joins TRBV14 to TRBJ1-6, with TRBD1 matching 7 bases. V trimming: 6 bases; J trimming: 8 bases; junction bases outside the gene matches: 10. The CDR3 is made up of 15 amino acids. Germline V CDR1 and CDR2: SGHDN, FVKESK. The CDR3 loop is CASSRWGTEDSPLHF. The DNA for the CDR3 is TGTGCCAGCAGTCGTTGGGGGACAGAAGATTCACCCCTCCACTTT.

The chain has TRBV19 and TRBJ2-3; TRBD1 matches 10 bases. CDR3 length: 16 amino acids. The V gene's germline CDR1 is LNHDA and CDR2 SQIVND (reference sequence). The V gene end was trimmed by 10 bases and the J gene end by 1 base; junction bases not matched to a gene: 11. CDR3 in amino acids: CATDRGLGGGTDTQYF. The CDR3 DNA reads TGTGCCACAGACAGGGGGCTAGGGGGAGGCACAGATACGCAGTATTTT.

The rearrangement joins TRBV5-4 to TRBJ2-2, with D tentatively TRBD1 (6 bases). Trimming pared 4 bases from V and 2 bases from J, leaving 12 bases between. CDR3 length: 15 amino acids. Per the germline V gene, CDR1 is SGHNT and CDR2 is YYREEE (reference sequence). The CDR3 sequence is CASSARTVNTGELFF. The CDR3 DNA follows: TGTGCCAGCAGCGCCCGGACAGTAAACACCGGGGAGCTGTTTTTT.